This entry lists 14 T cell receptor beta chains sequenced from one sample in a study of blood T cells in healthy people across ages. The authors ran a second PCR of about 6 to 11 cycles using a sample-barcoded 5' primer and a J-beta primer mix. One entry per CDR3 protein, called by TCRdb with MiXCR from the 5' RACE reads. The sample shows about 1.4 million distinct CDR3 sequences, 59% of them seen only once. The specimen was blood. These receptors all come from a man younger than 30 in good health.

This chain uses TRBV4-3 with TRBJ2-7; the D gene is possibly TRBD1 (6 bases). V lost 0 bases and J lost 3, with 12 bases in between. Germline CDR1 reads LGHNA; CDR2 reads YSLEER. The CDR3 is made up of 15 amino acids. The CDR3 DNA reads TGCGCCAGCAGCCAAGATCAGGCAGGGGTCTACGAGCAGTACTTC. Residues: CASSQDQAGVYEQYF.

This clonotype was recorded a few times. The CDR3 loop is CSVERSYNSPLHF. DNA for the CDR3: TGCAGCGTTGAACGCTCCTATAATTCACCCCTCCACTTT. The rearrangement links TRBV29-1 to TRBJ1-6; D not resolved. Trimming removed 2 bases at V and 0 bases at J, with 2 bases between. The CDR3 extends over 13 amino acids. Germline lookup yields CDR1 SQVTM and CDR2 ANQGSEA.

V gene TRBV20-1 combines with J gene TRBJ2-1; TRBD2 matches at 12 bases. The germline V gene has CDR1 DFQATT and CDR2 SNEGSKA (reference sequence). The CDR3 length is 14 residues. J lost 7 bases, V lost 3 bases, and 4 bases had no gene match. The CDR3 is CSASGTSGWNEQFF. The CDR3 DNA reads as TGCAGTGCTAGCGGGACTAGCGGGTGGAATGAGCAGTTCTTC.

This clonotype turned up a few times. The V and J genes are TRBV11-1 and TRBJ2-3, with D possibly matching TRBD2 (6 bases). The CDR3 runs to 17 residues. Trimming pared 5 bases from V and 6 bases from J, leaving 24 bases between. Germline CDR1 and CDR2: SGHAT and FQDESV (reference sequence). In DNA, the CDR3 is TGTGCCAGCAGCCCGACACAGATATTTACTAGCCCGGATACGCAGTATTTT. Protein: CASSPTQIFTSPDTQYF.

The genes are TRBV5-8 and TRBJ2-6; the D is unclear. Trimming stripped 1 base from V and 0 bases from J, with 11 bases between. Per the germline V gene, CDR1 is SGHTS and CDR2 is YDEGEE. There are 17 residues in the CDR3. The CDR3, as DNA: TGTGCCAGCAGCTTGCTCACAGCCTTCTCTGGGGCCAACGTCCTGACTTTC. Its translation: CASSLLTAFSGANVLTF.

There are a few counts of this clonotype. This rearrangement joins TRBV12-3 or TRBV12-4 to TRBJ2-1; D unclear. V shed 7 bases and J shed 5 bases, with 9 bases lying between them. The CDR3 is made up of 12 amino acids. The CDR3, as DNA: TGTGCCAGCACTATTATAAACAATGAGCAGTTCTTC. Translated: CASTIINNEQFF.

V and J are TRBV11-2 and TRBJ2-3; 7 bases align to TRBD1. The CDR3 loop spans 16 amino acids. Per germline, CDR1 SGHAT and CDR2 FQNNGV. After removal of 4 bases from V and 6 bases from J, the junction contained 13 bases not matched to a gene. The CDR3 protein is CASSSNPGQLRDTQYF. In nucleotides, the CDR3 is TGTGCCAGCAGCTCCAATCCGGGACAGCTCAGGGATACGCAGTATTTT.

This rearrangement joins TRBV11-2 to TRBJ2-1; 10 bases line up with TRBD2. Trimming removed 5 bases from V and 3 bases from J; junction bases left unmatched: 4. From germline, CDR1 is SGHAT and CDR2 FQNNGV. The CDR3 spans 15 residues. CDR3 bases: TGTGCCAGCAGCCCACTAGCGGGAAACTACAATGAGCAGTTCTTC. Its translation is CASSPLAGNYNEQFF. Full variable domain (missing parts from reference TRBV11-2 and TRBJ2-1): EAGVAQSPRYKIIEKRQSVAFWCNPISGHATLYWYQQILGQGPKLLIQFQNNGVVDDSQLPKDRFSAERLKGVDSTLKIQPAKLEDSAVYLCASSPLAGNYNEQFFGPGTRLTVL.

The J gene is TRBJ2-1, the V gene TRBV4-2; the match to TRBD2 covers 8 bases. With V trimmed by 3 bases and J by 4 bases, 8 bases remained unmatched. This CDR3 region has 16 residues. Per the germline V gene, CDR1 is LGHNA and CDR2 is YNFKEQ. The CDR3 loop reads CASSQRGLESYNEQFF. In DNA, the CDR3 is TGTGCCAGCAGCCAGAGGGGACTAGAGTCGTACAATGAGCAGTTCTTC.

The chain couples TRBV4-1 to TRBJ2-1, with no clear D. CDR1 is MGHRA and CDR2 is YSYEKL in the germline V gene. The CDR3 covers 13 residues. V lost 2 bases and J lost 6, with 8 bases in between. Here the CDR3 reads CASSQPSLNEQFF. For the CDR3, the DNA is TGCGCCAGCAGCCAACCCTCGCTCAATGAGCAGTTCTTC.

The chain employs TRBV20-1 and TRBJ2-7, with 8 bases that match TRBD2. V gave up 6 bases and J gave up 7 bases; unmatched junction bases: 14. This CDR3 is 14 amino acids long. Germline lookup yields CDR1 DFQATT and CDR2 SNEGSKA (reference sequence). This CDR3 is CSAPTGTRVHEQYF. CDR3 DNA sequence: TGCAGTGCCCCAACCGGGACTAGGGTGCATGAGCAGTACTTC.

The chain combines TRBV6-5 with TRBJ2-2, with 8 bases fitting TRBD2. The CDR3 is 17 residues long. The germline gives CDR1 MNHEY, CDR2 SVGAGI. V shed 0 bases, J shed 5 bases, and the junction held 8 bases outside the gene matches. Written as DNA, the CDR3 is TGTGCCAGCAGTTACTCCGGAGCGGGAGTAAATACCGGGGAGCTGTTTTTT. This translates into CASSYSGAGVNTGELFF.

This clonotype occurred a few times. Here the CDR3 reads CAFGPKPGSGELFF. CDR3 in DNA: TGTGCCTTCGGGCCTAAACCGGGATCCGGGGAGCTGTTTTTT. The genes are TRBV12-3 or TRBV12-4 and TRBJ2-2, with D possibly being TRBD2 (5 bases). There are 14 residues in the CDR3. The V end lost 11 bases, the J end lost 6 bases, and 19 bases lay between the germline ends.

This clonotype came up a few times. The rearrangement joins TRBV20-1 to TRBJ1-2; TRBD1 is a possible D gene (5 bases). The CDR3 is made up of 13 amino acids. CDR1 and CDR2 from the germline V gene are DFQATT and SNEGSKA (reference sequence). The V gene lost 0 bases and the J gene lost 4 bases, with 9 bases spanning the gap. CDR3 bases: TGCAGTGCTAGAGAGGGGGGTAGCTATGGCTACACCTTC. This gives the protein CSAREGGSYGYTF.